A single sample is the source of the 8 T cell receptor beta chains below, sequenced in a study of T cells in Graves' hyperthyroidism and ophthalmopathy. RNA transcripts served as the template for amplifying TCR beta CDR3 regions. Initially, a first-round RT-PCR of the TCR CDR3 employed the HTBI primer set. In TCRdb, the multiplex PCR reads were re-called with MiXCR into one record per CDR3 protein. Altogether 400,000 to 600,000 distinct CDR3 sequences are present, more than 15% being singletons, with the ten largest covering 25% to 35%. The material sequenced was blood. These receptors originate from a young woman with Graves' ophthalmopathy.

This clonotype was seen at least ten times. The chain employs TRBV7-2 and TRBJ1-1; D unclear. Germline V gene data show CDR1 as SGHTA and CDR2 as FQGNSA. CDR3 length: 15 amino acids. V dropped 0 bases and J dropped 2 bases, with 10 bases sitting between them. The CDR3 reads CASSLAVTFNTEAFF. CDR3 bases: TGTGCCAGCAGCTTAGCGGTAACGTTTAACACTGAAGCTTTCTTT.

This clonotype was observed many times. The chain employs TRBV20-1 and TRBJ2-5; 9 bases agree with TRBD1. J was trimmed by 3 bases and V by 6 bases; bases with no gene match: 5. The CDR3 runs to 13 residues. Germline lookup yields CDR1 DFQATT and CDR2 SNEGSKA (reference sequence). The CDR3 loop is CSATGTGKETQYF. CDR3 DNA sequence: TGCAGTGCCACCGGGACAGGGAAAGAGACCCAGTACTTC.

The table lists this clonotype with many counts. V is TRBV27 and J is TRBJ2-4, with 7 bases fitting TRBD1. CDR1 and CDR2 (germline): MNHEY, SMNVEV (reference sequence). V trimming: 3 bases; J trimming: 0 bases; junction bases outside the gene matches: 2. This CDR3 has 15 amino acids. The CDR3 reads CASSFSGGAKNIQYF. The DNA of the CDR3 is TGTGCCAGCAGTTTTTCAGGGGGAGCCAAAAACATTCAGTACTTC.

This clonotype was found many times. The chain uses TRBV12-3 or TRBV12-4 and TRBJ2-3, with D tentatively TRBD1 (7 bases). With 5 bases removed from V and 4 bases from J, the gap between germline ends came to 16 bases. The CDR3 has 15 residues. The CDR3 sequence is CASSLGGWGADTQYF. The CDR3 DNA follows: TGTGCCAGCAGTCTAGGGGGCTGGGGGGCAGATACGCAGTATTTT.

This clonotype was found a few times. The chain has TRBV5-1 and TRBJ1-2; D is unclear. This CDR3 is 15 amino acids long. Germline loops: CDR1 SGHRS, CDR2 YFSETQ. V was clipped by 0 bases and J by 4 bases, with 13 bases between them. The chain's CDR3 is CASSLDVSQRYGYTF. As DNA, the CDR3 is TGCGCCAGCAGCTTGGATGTCAGCCAACGCTATGGCTACACCTTC.

This clonotype was observed many times. The chain has TRBV20-1 and TRBJ2-7, with 9 bases aligning to TRBD1. Germline V gives CDR1 DFQATT, CDR2 SNEGSKA (reference sequence). Trimming at V came to 3 bases and at J to 4 bases, leaving 7 bases not matched to a gene. CDR3 length: 14 amino acids. The CDR3 sequence is CSARPGTGRYEQYF. The DNA for the CDR3 is TGCAGTGCTAGGCCCGGGACAGGGAGATACGAGCAGTACTTC.

This chain links TRBV9 with TRBJ2-3; D unresolved. Trimming left V 2 bases short and J 4 bases short, with 8 bases between. Germline V gene data show CDR1 as SGDLS and CDR2 as YYNGEE. This CDR3 region has 13 residues. CDR3 residues: CASSVEGSDTQYF. The CDR3 DNA is TGTGCCAGCAGCGTGGAAGGATCAGATACGCAGTATTTT.

This clonotype was recorded a few times. The chain has TRBV11-3 and TRBJ2-7; D ambiguous. With 4 bases removed from V and 2 bases from J, the gap between germline ends came to 9 bases. The germline V gene has CDR1 SGHNT and CDR2 YENEEA. The CDR3 is 13 residues long. The CDR3 spells CASSSNHPYEQYF. The CDR3 bases are TGTGCCAGCAGCTCTAATCATCCCTACGAGCAGTACTTC.